This T cell receptor beta chain was found in a study of cytomegalovirus exposure and HLA in healthy donors. General study findings and limits: Apart from CMV serostatus, no immune exposure information was available. It was confirmed in vitro that a few of the CMV-associated chains were specific for CMV antigens. Later analysis associated a missense DCLRE1C variant with TCR beta V- and J-gene trimming.

The PCR employed 60 Vbeta primers together with 13 Jbeta primers. The assay was immunoSEQ multiplex PCR, and TCRdb's table has in-frame clones only and misses some. There are about 160,000 clones in the sample; roughly 80% occur only once, and around 3.1% lies in the top ten. V lost 4 bases to trimming and J lost 4 bases; unmatched junction nucleotides: 6. CDR1 and CDR2 from the germline V gene are LNHDA and SQIVND (reference sequence). This CDR3 is built from 14 residues. With respect to this clone: What it binds is unknown.

The V and J genes are TRBV19 and TRBJ1-1, with 7 bases lining up with TRBD1. The sequenced material came from PBMCs. This sequence was found in a woman in her 40s in good health and CMV-seronegative. The CDR3 region has the DNA TGTGCCAGTAGTAGAGACAGGGTTAGCACTGAAGCTTTCTTT. Protein product: CASSRDRVSTEAFF.